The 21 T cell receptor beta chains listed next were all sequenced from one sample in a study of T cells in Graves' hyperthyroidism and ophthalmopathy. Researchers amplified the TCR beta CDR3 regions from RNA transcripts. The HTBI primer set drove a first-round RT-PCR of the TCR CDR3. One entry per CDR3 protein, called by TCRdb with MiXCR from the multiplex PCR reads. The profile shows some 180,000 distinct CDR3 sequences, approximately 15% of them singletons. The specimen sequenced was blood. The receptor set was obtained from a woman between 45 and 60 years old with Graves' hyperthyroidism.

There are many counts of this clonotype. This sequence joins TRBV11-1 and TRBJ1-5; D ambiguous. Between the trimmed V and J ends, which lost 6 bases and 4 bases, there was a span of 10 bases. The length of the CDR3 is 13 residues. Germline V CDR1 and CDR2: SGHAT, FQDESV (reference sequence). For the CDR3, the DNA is TGTGCCAGCAGTTCTGGAGTAAATCAGCCCCAGCATTTT. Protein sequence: CASSSGVNQPQHF.

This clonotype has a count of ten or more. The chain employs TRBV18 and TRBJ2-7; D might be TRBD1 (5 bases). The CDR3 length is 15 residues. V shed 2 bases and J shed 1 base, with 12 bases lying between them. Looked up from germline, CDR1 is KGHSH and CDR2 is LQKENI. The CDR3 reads CASSPTGDSSYEQYF. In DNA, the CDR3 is TGTGCCAGCTCACCAACCGGCGACAGTTCCTACGAGCAGTACTTC. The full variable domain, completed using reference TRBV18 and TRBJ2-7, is NAGVMQNPRHLVRRRGQEARLRCSPMKGHSHVYWYRQLPEEGLKFMVYLQKENIIDESGMPKERFSAEFPKEGPSILRIQQVVRGDSAAYFCASSPTGDSSYEQYFGPGTRLTVT.

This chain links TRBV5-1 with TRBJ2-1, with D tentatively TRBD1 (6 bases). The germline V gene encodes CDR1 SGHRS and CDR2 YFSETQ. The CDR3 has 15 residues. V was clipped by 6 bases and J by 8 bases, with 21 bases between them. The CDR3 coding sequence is TGCGCCAGCACCCAGGGGCTAGCCAGACGCGATGAGCAGTTCTTC. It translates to CASTQGLARRDEQFF.

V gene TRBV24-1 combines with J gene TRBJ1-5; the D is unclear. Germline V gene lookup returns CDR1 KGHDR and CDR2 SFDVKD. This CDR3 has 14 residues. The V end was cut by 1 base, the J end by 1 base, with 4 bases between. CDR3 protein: CATSDFRSNQPQHF. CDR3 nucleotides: TGTGCCACCAGTGATTTCAGGAGCAATCAGCCCCAGCATTTT.

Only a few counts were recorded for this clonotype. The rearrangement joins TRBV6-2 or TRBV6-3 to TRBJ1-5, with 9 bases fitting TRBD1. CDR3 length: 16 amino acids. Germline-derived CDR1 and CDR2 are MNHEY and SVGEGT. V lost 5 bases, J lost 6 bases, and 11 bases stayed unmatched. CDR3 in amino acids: CASSPGDRGMGQPQHF. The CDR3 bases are TGTGCCAGCAGTCCCGGAGACAGGGGGATGGGTCAGCCCCAGCATTTT.

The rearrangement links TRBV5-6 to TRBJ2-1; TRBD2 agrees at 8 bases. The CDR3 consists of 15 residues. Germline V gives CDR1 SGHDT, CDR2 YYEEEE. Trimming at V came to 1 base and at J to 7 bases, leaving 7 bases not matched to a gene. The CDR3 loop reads CASSLWASGRNEQFF. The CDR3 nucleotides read TGTGCCAGCAGCTTGTGGGCTAGCGGGCGGAATGAGCAGTTCTTC.

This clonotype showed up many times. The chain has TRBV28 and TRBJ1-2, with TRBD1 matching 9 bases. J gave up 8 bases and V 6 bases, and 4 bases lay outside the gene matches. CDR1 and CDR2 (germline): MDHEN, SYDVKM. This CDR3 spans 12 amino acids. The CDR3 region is CASSRQGGGYTF. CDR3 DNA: TGTGCCAGCAGCAGACAGGGGGGAGGCTACACCTTC.

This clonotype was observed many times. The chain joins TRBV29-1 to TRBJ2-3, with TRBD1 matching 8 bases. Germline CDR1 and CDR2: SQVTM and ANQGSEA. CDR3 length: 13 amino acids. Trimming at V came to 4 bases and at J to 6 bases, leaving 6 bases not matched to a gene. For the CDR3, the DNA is TGCAGCGTTGCCCAGGGGGCGCCGGATACGCAGTATTTT. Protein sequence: CSVAQGAPDTQYF.

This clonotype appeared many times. DNA of the CDR3: TGTGCCACCAGTGATCCCCGGACCCAGGGACTCGAGCAGTACTTC. Translated, it gives CATSDPRTQGLEQYF. This chain connects TRBV24-1 to TRBJ2-7; a weak D match, TRBD2 (6 bases). V lost 3 bases to trimming and J lost 6 bases, with 17 bases between them. CDR3 length: 15 amino acids. The germline V gene encodes CDR1 KGHDR and CDR2 SFDVKD.

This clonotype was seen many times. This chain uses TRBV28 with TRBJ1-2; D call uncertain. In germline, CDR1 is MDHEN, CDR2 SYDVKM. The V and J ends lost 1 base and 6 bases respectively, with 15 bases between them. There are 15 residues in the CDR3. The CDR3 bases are TGTGCCAGCAGTTTATCCCCGACTAGGACCCATGGCTACACCTTC. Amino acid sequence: CASSLSPTRTHGYTF.

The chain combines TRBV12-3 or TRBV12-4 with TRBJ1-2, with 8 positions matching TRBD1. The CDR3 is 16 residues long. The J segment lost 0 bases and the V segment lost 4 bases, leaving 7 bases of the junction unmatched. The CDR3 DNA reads TGTGCCAGCAGTTGGAGTAGGACAGGGTCTAACTATGGCTACACCTTC. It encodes CASSWSRTGSNYGYTF.

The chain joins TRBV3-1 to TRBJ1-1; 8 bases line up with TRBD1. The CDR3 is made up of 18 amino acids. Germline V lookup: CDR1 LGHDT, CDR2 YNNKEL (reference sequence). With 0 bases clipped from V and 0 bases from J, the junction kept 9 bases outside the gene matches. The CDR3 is CASSQDFATGAMNTEAFF. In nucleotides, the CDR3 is TGTGCCAGCAGCCAAGATTTTGCGACAGGGGCTATGAACACTGAAGCTTTCTTT.

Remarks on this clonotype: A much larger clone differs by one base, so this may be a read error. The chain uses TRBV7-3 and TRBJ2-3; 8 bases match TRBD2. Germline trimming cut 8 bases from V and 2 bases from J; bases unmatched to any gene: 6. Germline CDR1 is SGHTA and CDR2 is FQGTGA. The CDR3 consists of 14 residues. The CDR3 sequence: CASRGGLNTDTQYF. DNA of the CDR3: TGTGCCAGCCGGGGGGGTCTGAACACAGATACGCAGTATTTT.

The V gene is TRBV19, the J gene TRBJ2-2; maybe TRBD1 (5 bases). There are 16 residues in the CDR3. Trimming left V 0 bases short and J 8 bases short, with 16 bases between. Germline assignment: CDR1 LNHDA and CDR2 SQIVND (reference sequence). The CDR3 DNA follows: TGTGCCAGTAGTATAGATTCAGGGTTTCTTCCTGGGGAGCTGTTTTTT. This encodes CASSIDSGFLPGELFF.

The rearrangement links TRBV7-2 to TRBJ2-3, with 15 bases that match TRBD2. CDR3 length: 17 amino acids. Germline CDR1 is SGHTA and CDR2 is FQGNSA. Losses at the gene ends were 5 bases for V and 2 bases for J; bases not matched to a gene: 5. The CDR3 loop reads CASSPGTSGGSTDTQYF. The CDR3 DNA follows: TGTGCCAGCAGCCCCGGGACTAGCGGGGGGTCCACAGATACGCAGTATTTT.

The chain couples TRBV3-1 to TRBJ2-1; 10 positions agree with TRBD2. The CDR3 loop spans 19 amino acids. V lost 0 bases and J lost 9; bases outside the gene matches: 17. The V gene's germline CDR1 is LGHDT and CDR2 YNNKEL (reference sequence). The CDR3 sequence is CASSQDYGSGGLLRGEQFF. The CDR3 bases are TGTGCCAGCAGCCAAGATTATGGTAGCGGGGGGCTCCTAAGGGGTGAGCAGTTCTTC.

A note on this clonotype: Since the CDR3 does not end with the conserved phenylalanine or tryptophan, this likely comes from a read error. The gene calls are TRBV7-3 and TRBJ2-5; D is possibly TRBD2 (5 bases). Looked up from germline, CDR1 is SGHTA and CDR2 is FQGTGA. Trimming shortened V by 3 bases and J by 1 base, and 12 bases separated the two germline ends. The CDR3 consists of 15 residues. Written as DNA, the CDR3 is TGTGCCAGCAGCTTTGGCGGGCTTGCCCAAGAGACCCAGTACCTC. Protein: CASSFGGLAQETQYL.

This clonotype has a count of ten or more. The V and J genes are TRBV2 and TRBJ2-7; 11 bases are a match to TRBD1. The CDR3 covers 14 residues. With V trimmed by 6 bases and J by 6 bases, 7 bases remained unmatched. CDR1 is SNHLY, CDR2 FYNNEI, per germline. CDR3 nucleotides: TGTGCCAGCAGAATGGGACAGGGGGAACGCGAGCAGTACTTC. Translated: CASRMGQGEREQYF.

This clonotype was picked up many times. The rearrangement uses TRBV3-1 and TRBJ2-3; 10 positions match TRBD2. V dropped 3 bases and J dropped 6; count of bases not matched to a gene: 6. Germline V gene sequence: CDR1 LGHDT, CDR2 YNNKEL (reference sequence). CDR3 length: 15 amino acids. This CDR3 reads CASSQRSGGEDTQYF. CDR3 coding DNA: TGTGCCAGCAGCCAGAGGAGCGGGGGGGAGGATACGCAGTATTTT.

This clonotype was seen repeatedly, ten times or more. This CDR3 is CSANPLETLYEQYF. The DNA for the CDR3 is TGCAGTGCGAACCCTCTAGAGACACTCTACGAGCAGTACTTC. The genes are TRBV20-1 and TRBJ2-7; no reliable D call. Trimming removed 6 bases at V and 3 bases at J, with 18 bases between. CDR3 size: 14 residues. The germline CDR1 and CDR2 sequences are DFQATT and SNEGSKA (reference sequence).

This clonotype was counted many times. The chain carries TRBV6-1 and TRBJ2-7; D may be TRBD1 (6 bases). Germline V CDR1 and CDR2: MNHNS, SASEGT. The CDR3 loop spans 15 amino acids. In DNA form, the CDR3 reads TGTGCGATTCCGGGCAGTGCGACAGGCCTATACGAGCAGTACTTC. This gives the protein CAIPGSATGLYEQYF.